The 25 T cell receptor beta chains listed next were all sequenced from one sample in a study of glioma-infiltrating T cells after dendritic cell vaccination. Assay used: immunoSEQ multiplex PCR; TCRdb lists only in-frame clones, some missing. The sample lists more than 30,000 clones; 90% were seen once. The sample was blood, taken before dendritic cell vaccination. The receptors stem from a human donor with glioblastoma.

This sequence joins TRBV6-6 and TRBJ2-1, with D tentatively TRBD2 (6 bases). Looked up from germline, CDR1 is MNHNY and CDR2 is SVGAGI (reference sequence). The CDR3 contains 13 residues. Trimming took off 2 bases at V and 4 bases at J, with 6 bases between the two ends. The CDR3 DNA follows: TGTGCCAGCAGTTACCGGGAGTACAATGAGCAGTTCTTC. This translates into CASSYREYNEQFF.

The chain couples TRBV10-3 to TRBJ2-1; possibly TRBD1 for D (5 bases). This CDR3 has 13 amino acids. The V gene's germline CDR1 is ENHRY and CDR2 SYGVKD. The ends were cut back, 8 bases at V and 3 bases at J, with 11 bases in the middle. The CDR3 DNA follows: TGTGCCATCTCGGACACTTACTACAATGAGCAGTTCTTC. Its translation is CAISDTYYNEQFF.

The chain links TRBV4-1 to TRBJ2-7, with 7 bases aligning to TRBD1. The V gene's germline CDR1 is MGHRA and CDR2 YSYEKL. The CDR3 has 14 amino acids. Trimming at V came to 1 base and at J to 5 bases, leaving 5 bases not matched to a gene. CDR3 sequence: CASSQAGQENEQYF. DNA for the CDR3: TGCGCCAGCAGCCAAGCTGGACAGGAGAACGAGCAGTACTTC.

V gene TRBV21-1 combines with J gene TRBJ2-1; whether TRBD1, the table's D call, matches the DNA was not checked. TRBV21-1 is a pseudogene locus. The length of the CDR3 is 13 residues. CDR3 loop: CASSRTGRLEQFF. The DNA of the CDR3 is TGTGCCAGCTCTAGGACAGGGCGATTGGAGCAGTTCTTC.

This chain links TRBV5-1 with TRBJ2-2; 7 positions agree with TRBD1. The V and J ends lost 8 bases and 0 bases, in that order; junction bases with no gene match: 7. In germline, CDR1 is SGHRS, CDR2 YFSETQ. This CDR3 region has 15 residues. The CDR3 sequence: CASYRDSANTGELFF. CDR3 sequence (DNA): TGCGCCAGTTACAGGGACAGCGCGAACACCGGGGAGCTGTTTTTT. Full variable domain (missing parts from reference TRBV5-1 and TRBJ2-2): KAGVTQTPRYLIKTRGQQVTLSCSPISGHRSVSWYQQTPGQGLQFLFEYFSETQRNKGNFPGRFSGRQFSNSRSEMNVSTLELGDSALYLCASYRDSANTGELFFGEGSRLTVL.

The genes are TRBV6-5 and TRBJ2-2, with unresolved D. The V end lost 6 bases, the J end lost 4 bases, and 3 bases lay between the germline ends. The germline CDR1 and CDR2 sequences are MNHEY and SVGAGI. The CDR3 extends over 11 amino acids. The CDR3, as DNA: TGTGCCAGCAGGGCCACCGGGGAGCTGTTTTTT. Translation gives CASRATGELFF.

The chain has TRBV6-5 and TRBJ1-1; possible D gene TRBD1, 6 bases. The V end lost 11 bases, the J end lost 4 bases, and 17 bases lay between the germline ends. Germline V CDR1 and CDR2: MNHEY, SVGAGI. There are 13 residues in the CDR3. The CDR3, as DNA: TGTGCCTGTTACAGGGCGGTATCCACTGAAGCTTTCTTT. Protein sequence: CACYRAVSTEAFF.

The chain recombines TRBV5-1 with TRBJ1-6; a weak D match, TRBD1 (6 bases). Germline CDR1 and CDR2: SGHRS and YFSETQ. V was trimmed by 0 bases and J by 9 bases, leaving 16 bases between them. The CDR3 spans 16 residues. This CDR3 is CASSLEGDTGSSPLHF. The CDR3, as DNA: TGCGCCAGCAGCTTGGAGGGGGACACTGGGTCTTCACCCCTCCACTTT.

The CDR3 loop is CASSPRKPLAPSSYEQYF. The CDR3 DNA follows: TGCGCCAGCAGCCCCCGGAAACCACTAGCGCCAAGCTCCTACGAGCAGTACTTC. This chain joins TRBV4-1 and TRBJ2-7; 7 positions match TRBD2. This CDR3 has 18 amino acids. After removal of 4 bases from V and 0 bases from J, the junction contained 15 bases not matched to a gene. CDR1 and CDR2 from the germline V gene are MGHRA and YSYEKL.

This chain connects TRBV5-6 to TRBJ2-3; possible D gene TRBD2, 6 bases. The CDR3 is 15 amino acids. V was cut by 5 bases and J by 7 bases, with 20 bases left in between. Germline CDR1 is SGHDT and CDR2 is YYEEEE. The CDR3 DNA is TGTGCCAGCAGACTGACACGTGAGGCGGGAAATACGCAGTATTTT. Translation: CASRLTREAGNTQYF. The variable domain in full, with the rest retrieved from reference TRBV5-6 and TRBJ2-3, is DAGVTQSPTHLIKTRGQQVTLRCSPKSGHDTVSWYQQALGQGPQFIFQYYEEEERQRGNFPDRFSGHQFPNYSSELNVNALLLGDSALYLCASRLTREAGNTQYFGPGTRLTVL.

The chain has TRBV7-8 and TRBJ2-3; D gene uncertain. The CDR3 consists of 15 residues. Germline-derived CDR1 and CDR2 are SGHVS and FQNEAQ. Between the trimmed V and J ends, which lost 2 bases and 3 bases, there was a span of 12 bases. CDR3 bases: TGTGCCAGCAGCTTAAACCCCCTCGGGACAGATACGCAGTATTTT. Translation gives CASSLNPLGTDTQYF.

This chain uses TRBV5-6 with TRBJ2-5, with a possible D match to TRBD2 (5 bases). There are 16 residues in the CDR3. V lost 4 bases, J lost 3 bases, and 19 bases lay in between. CDR1 and CDR2 from the germline V gene are SGHDT and YYEEEE. The CDR3 region is CASSAGTGIAKETQYF. CDR3 in DNA: TGTGCCAGCAGCGCTGGAACCGGGATCGCTAAAGAGACCCAGTACTTC.

The DNA for the CDR3 is TGCAGCGTCAAGAGGGCCGGTGGGGAGCAGTACTTC. Encoded protein: CSVKRAGGEQYF. The rearrangement joins TRBV29-1 to TRBJ2-7; tentative D call: TRBD2 (5 bases). In germline, CDR1 is SQVTM, CDR2 ANQGSEA. The CDR3 length is 12 residues. The V gene lost 6 bases and the J gene lost 7 bases, with 16 bases spanning the gap.

This clone was counted once. V usage is TRBV9 and J usage is TRBJ2-1; 7 bases line up with TRBD1. Germline values: CDR1 SGDLS, CDR2 YYNGEE. The J segment lost 3 bases and the V segment lost 4 bases, leaving 7 bases of the junction unmatched. This CDR3 has 15 amino acids. CDR3 region: CASSWQSGGYNEQFF. The CDR3 DNA reads TGTGCCAGCAGCTGGCAGTCAGGGGGCTACAATGAGCAGTTCTTC.

This rearrangement joins TRBV18 to TRBJ1-3; no reliable D call. Trimming removed 3 bases from V and 0 bases from J, with 9 bases in between. Germline V gene sequence: CDR1 KGHSH, CDR2 LQKENI. The CDR3 length is 15 residues. The CDR3 nucleotides are TGTGCCAGCTCACCTACGCCTACCTCTGGAAACACCATATATTTT. Translated, it gives CASSPTPTSGNTIYF. Drawing the rest from reference TRBV18 and TRBJ1-3, the complete variable domain is NAGVMQNPRHLVRRRGQEARLRCSPMKGHSHVYWYRQLPEEGLKFMVYLQKENIIDESGMPKERFSAEFPKEGPSILRIQQVVRGDSAAYFCASSPTPTSGNTIYFGEGSWLTVV.

This CDR3 reads CASRAPQAGGIGELFF. The DNA of the CDR3 is TGTGCCAGCAGAGCCCCCCAAGCGGGGGGGATCGGGGAGCTGTTTTTT. V gene TRBV6-6 combines with J gene TRBJ2-2; 10 bases match TRBD2. The J segment lost 7 bases and the V segment lost 6 bases, leaving 11 bases of the junction unmatched. CDR3 size: 16 residues. The V gene's germline CDR1 is MNHNY and CDR2 SVGAGI (reference sequence).

The V call is TRBV4-1, the J call TRBJ2-5, with 7 bases that match TRBD2. The CDR3 sequence is 17 residues long. Germline V gene data show CDR1 as MGHRA and CDR2 as YSYEKL. V dropped 4 bases and J dropped 2; count of bases not matched to a gene: 13. CDR3 DNA sequence: TGCGCCAGCAGCCCTAAGTGGGCGGGGGAGATTCAAGAGACCCAGTACTTC. It codes for CASSPKWAGEIQETQYF.

The sample holds a few counts of this clone. This chain uses TRBV7-9 with TRBJ1-1, with 8 bases identical to TRBD1. The CDR3 sequence is 14 residues long. Per the germline V gene, CDR1 is SEHNR and CDR2 is FQNEAQ (reference sequence). The V and J ends lost 5 bases and 4 bases, in that order; junction bases with no gene match: 6. CDR3 sequence reads: CASSTTGGGTEAFF. In DNA form, the CDR3 reads TGTGCCAGCAGCACCACAGGGGGAGGCACTGAAGCTTTCTTT.

The genes are TRBV6-5 and TRBJ2-1, with TRBD2 identical over 9 bases. Trimming took 5 bases from V and 4 from J; bases not matched to a gene: 6. CDR1 and CDR2 from the germline V gene are MNHEY and SVGAGI. CDR3 size: 15 residues. The CDR3 DNA sequence: TGTGCCAGCAGTCCCGGGACTAGCCGATACAATGAGCAGTTCTTC. It is translated as CASSPGTSRYNEQFF.

The V and J genes are TRBV15 and TRBJ1-2; D is perhaps TRBD1 (6 bases). This CDR3 has 14 residues. In germline, CDR1 is LNHNV, CDR2 YYDKDF (reference sequence). The V end was cut by 5 bases, the J end by 3 bases, with 13 bases between. The CDR3 nucleotides are TGTGCCACCAGCGCACAGGGTTGGGACTATGGCTACACCTTC. Its translation is CATSAQGWDYGYTF.

This chain joins TRBV6-4 and TRBJ1-6, with D uncertain. CDR1 and CDR2 (germline): MRHNA, SNTAGT. V was shortened by 1 base and J by 9 bases, with 10 bases between the two germline ends. The CDR3 runs 14 residues. The CDR3 spells CASSDYPDISPLHF. The CDR3 nucleotides are TGTGCCAGCAGTGACTATCCTGACATTTCACCCCTCCACTTT.

This clone has just a few counts. This chain connects TRBV12-5 to TRBJ2-3, with TRBD1 matching over 7 bases. The CDR3 consists of 14 residues. The trim removed 6 bases at V and 1 base at J, leaving 4 bases unmatched. Germline CDR1 reads LGHNT; CDR2 reads FRNRAP. This CDR3 reads CASGHQGGTDTQYF. CDR3 bases: TGTGCTAGTGGACATCAGGGGGGCACAGATACGCAGTATTTT.

CDR3 DNA: TGTGCCAGCAGCTTAGGACAGGGTTTGTATTCACCCCTCCACTTT. Translated, it gives CASSLGQGLYSPLHF. V usage is TRBV7-2 and J usage is TRBJ1-6; 7 positions match TRBD1. The CDR3 sequence is 15 residues long. Germline trimming cut 1 base from V and 8 bases from J; bases unmatched to any gene: 5. Germline CDR1 SGHTA, CDR2 FQGNSA.

The genes are TRBV7-2 and TRBJ2-6; 7 bases are a match to TRBD1. With V trimmed by 5 bases and J by 2 bases, 12 bases remained unmatched. Germline V CDR1 and CDR2: SGHTA, FQGNSA. This CDR3 has 18 residues. This CDR3 is CASSLQKQGFPGANVLTF. The CDR3 DNA sequence: TGTGCCAGCAGCCTACAGAAACAGGGGTTCCCTGGGGCCAACGTCCTGACTTTC.

The rearrangement links TRBV7-9 to TRBJ1-1, with 8 bases fitting TRBD1. The CDR3 is 15 amino acids. Per the germline V gene, CDR1 is SEHNR and CDR2 is FQNEAQ (reference sequence). The junction had 5 bases not matched to a gene; V was cut back by 5 bases and J by 0 bases. CDR3 nucleotides: TGTGCCAGCAGCGGACAGGGTGGGATGAACACTGAAGCTTTCTTT. Protein: CASSGQGGMNTEAFF. The full variable domain, its missing parts supplied by reference TRBV7-9 and TRBJ1-1, is DTGVSQNPRHKITKRGQNVTFRCDPISEHNRLYWYRQTLGQGPEFLTYFQNEAQLEKSRLLSDRFSAERPKGSFSTLEIQRTEQGDSAMYLCASSGQGGMNTEAFFGQGTRLTVV.